What follows is one T cell receptor beta chain and its context. This sample was taken from a study of blood T cell repertoires in COVID-19. Study-wide context: T cells, B-cell-depleted T cells, or PBMCs supplied cDNA or gDNA.

Germline V gene data show CDR1 as MNHEY and CDR2 as SVGAGI. Between the trimmed V and J ends, which lost 9 bases and 0 bases, there was a span of 6 bases. The CDR3 sequence is 11 residues long. Clones were read by immunoSEQ multiplex PCR, and TCRdb kept only the in-frame ones, dropping some. The sample consists of fewer than 75,000 clones, roughly 90% of them appearing once. This rearrangement joins TRBV6-5 to TRBJ2-7, with D unresolved. The sequenced sample was peripheral blood. This TCR came from a man aged 50 to 59 with active COVID-19. CDR3 sequence: CASHSSYEQYF. The CDR3 nucleotides read TGTGCCAGTCACAGCTCCTACGAGCAGTACTTC.